Following are 25 T cell receptor beta chains from one sample sequenced in a study of identical twins. TCRdb redid the calling of the 5' RACE reads with MiXCR, one entry per CDR3 protein. Of hundreds of thousands of distinct CDR3 sequences in the sample, approximately 6% were seen once. Source material: naive T cells sorted from blood. These receptors were taken from a man aged 18 to 29 in good health.

In its sample, this clonotype was seen a few times. The V and J genes are TRBV6-1 and TRBJ1-2; 7 positions agree with TRBD1. The CDR3 extends over 14 amino acids. V was pared by 6 bases and J by 8 bases, with 12 bases of the junction left unmatched. Germline CDR1 and CDR2: MNHNS and SASEGT. The CDR3 sequence is CASRVTGRDLGYTF. CDR3 sequence (DNA): TGTGCCAGCAGGGTGACAGGGAGAGATCTAGGCTACACCTTC.

Many counts were recorded for this clonotype. This rearrangement joins TRBV12-3 or TRBV12-4 to TRBJ2-3; D gene unclear. The CDR3 loop spans 14 amino acids. The ends were cut back, 4 bases at V and 6 bases at J, with 14 bases in the middle. The DNA of the CDR3 is TGTGCCAGCAGTTCGAAGTCTCCTGGGGATACGCAGTATTTT. Its protein product is CASSSKSPGDTQYF.

This clonotype was detected only a few times. This chain uses TRBV12-3 or TRBV12-4 with TRBJ1-2; D remains unclear. This CDR3 is built from 12 residues. V was shortened by 3 bases and J by 7 bases, with 9 bases between the two germline ends. CDR3 DNA sequence: TGTGCCAGCAGTTTTGGTTTAGGTGGCTACACCTTC. Translated: CASSFGLGGYTF.

This clonotype was recorded a few times. J is TRBJ1-5 and V is TRBV12-3 or TRBV12-4; D may be TRBD1 (5 bases). This CDR3 region has 16 residues. V gave up 7 bases and J gave up 2 bases, with 18 bases separating them. The CDR3, as DNA: TGTGCCAGCATCCTCGCGGGGGGGACCGGCAATCAGCCCCAGCATTTT. Its protein product is CASILAGGTGNQPQHF.

This clonotype was detected only once. The V gene is TRBV14, the J gene TRBJ2-1; no reliable D call. This CDR3 has 13 residues. V gave up 0 bases and J gave up 9 bases, with 9 bases separating them. CDR1 is SGHDN, CDR2 FVKESK, per germline. As DNA, the CDR3 is TGTGCCAGCAGCCAAGAAGTTGAGATTGAGCAGTTCTTC. It translates to CASSQEVEIEQFF.

This clonotype was found many times. A read error may produce the germline difference seen at one junction end. This chain uses TRBV7-8 with TRBJ2-2, with D perhaps matching TRBD2 (6 bases). The CDR3 loop spans 17 amino acids. Germline V CDR1 and CDR2: SGHVS, FQNEAQ. The CDR3 bases are TGTGCCAGCAGCCCAACCCACCGGGGGAAGAACATCGGGGAGCTGTTTTTT. This translates into CASSPTHRGKNIGELFF.

The chain recombines TRBV20-1 with TRBJ2-5, with 7 bases aligning to TRBD2. Per germline, CDR1 DFQATT and CDR2 SNEGSKA (reference sequence). The J segment lost 5 bases and the V segment lost 3 bases, leaving 15 bases of the junction unmatched. The CDR3 extends over 16 amino acids. The CDR3 loop is CSARPLGGGRVETQYF. In DNA, the CDR3 is TGCAGTGCTAGGCCCTTGGGGGGGGGAAGGGTGGAGACCCAGTACTTC.

In this sample, this clonotype turned up a few times. The rearrangement joins TRBV7-8 to TRBJ1-5; the D gene is possibly TRBD1 (6 bases). Germline assignment: CDR1 SGHVS and CDR2 FQNEAQ. V was cut by 3 bases and J by 7 bases, with 10 bases left in between. The CDR3 runs to 13 residues. CDR3 in DNA: TGTGCCAGCAGCTTTGCAGGGGAACAGCCCCAGCATTTT. Its protein is CASSFAGEQPQHF.

This clonotype was observed a few times. The V call is TRBV29-1, the J call TRBJ2-5; TRBD2 matches at 9 bases. V lost 3 bases and J lost 4; bases outside the gene matches: 3. Per the germline V gene, CDR1 is SQVTM and CDR2 is ANQGSEA. This CDR3 comprises 13 residues. The CDR3 DNA sequence: TGCAGCGTTGATGGGCGGGAGGGAGAGACCCAGTACTTC. Translated, it gives CSVDGREGETQYF.

This clonotype was detected many times. The J gene is TRBJ2-1, the V gene TRBV10-2, with 11 bases aligning to TRBD1. CDR3 size: 15 residues. Per germline, CDR1 WSHSY and CDR2 SAAADI. The V segment lost 2 bases and the J segment 9 bases; nucleotides outside the gene matches: 6. In nucleotides, the CDR3 is TGCGCCAGCAGTGAGCGGACAGGGGGCGGTGGTGAGCAGTTCTTC. Encoded protein: CASSERTGGGGEQFF.

This clonotype was counted ten times or more. The chain couples TRBV20-1 to TRBJ2-7, with D uncertain. The V gene's germline CDR1 is DFQATT and CDR2 SNEGSKA (reference sequence). CDR3 length: 12 amino acids. V was clipped by 7 bases and J by 1 base, with 11 bases between them. The CDR3 loop reads CSVAGRSYEQYV. CDR3 sequence (DNA): TGCAGTGTGGCCGGTAGGTCCTACGAGCAGTACGTC.

This clonotype has a count of ten or more. The chain is built from TRBV5-5 and TRBJ2-1; 7 bases line up with TRBD1. Germline values: CDR1 SGHKS, CDR2 YYEKEE (reference sequence). The ends lost 4 bases at V and 3 bases at J; junction bases unmatched: 10. The CDR3 loop spans 16 amino acids. The CDR3 DNA reads as TGTGCCAGCAGCCATGACAGGGCCCTAAACTACAATGAGCAGTTCTTC. Translated: CASSHDRALNYNEQFF.

Many counts were recorded for this clonotype. The chain employs TRBV11-2 and TRBJ2-3, with D perhaps TRBD2 (6 bases). The CDR3 has 15 amino acids. The germline gives CDR1 SGHAT, CDR2 FQNNGV. Trimming pared 5 bases from V and 0 bases from J, leaving 12 bases between. CDR3 DNA: TGTGCCAGCAGCCAAGTCGGGGGAAGCACAGATACGCAGTATTTT. Translating gives CASSQVGGSTDTQYF.

A word on this clonotype: Here the CDR3 omits its conserved ending phenylalanine or tryptophan, so a read error is the likely source. This rearrangement joins TRBV5-1 to TRBJ1-5; D remains ambiguous. CDR1 and CDR2 (germline): SGHRS, YFSETQ. Trimming shortened V by 0 bases and J by 2 bases, and 9 bases separated the two germline ends. The CDR3 totals 15 residues. The CDR3 nucleotides are TGCGCCAGCAGCTTGGGAGGTTTTGGCAATCAGCCCCAGCATTTG. Its translation is CASSLGGFGNQPQHL.

This clonotype was seen more than once but under ten times. The CDR3 region has the DNA TGCAGTGCTAGAGTAGCGGGCAAGTCGGGTGAGCAGTACGTC. Translating gives CSARVAGKSGEQYV. V and J are TRBV20-1 and TRBJ2-7; TRBD2 agrees at 7 bases. CDR1 is DFQATT and CDR2 is SNEGSKA in the germline V gene (reference sequence). CDR3 size: 14 residues. V dropped 1 base and J dropped 7; count of bases not matched to a gene: 10.

This clonotype was counted many times. V usage is TRBV20-1 and J usage is TRBJ2-3; 11 bases agree with TRBD2. In germline, CDR1 is DFQATT, CDR2 SNEGSKA (reference sequence). CDR3 length equals 14 residues. V gave up 6 bases and J gave up 3 bases; unmatched junction bases: 5. The CDR3 DNA is TGCAGTGCCGCTGGGACTAGCGGAACAGATACGCAGTATTTT. This gives the protein CSAAGTSGTDTQYF.

This clonotype turned up a few times. The CDR3 loop reads CASSQVTVNYGYTF. For the CDR3, the DNA is TGCGCCAGCAGCCAGGTGACTGTTAACTATGGCTACACCTTC. The J gene is TRBJ1-2, the V gene TRBV4-3; D call uncertain. CDR3 size: 14 residues. The germline gives CDR1 LGHNA, CDR2 YSLEER. The V end lost 3 bases, the J end lost 1 base, and 9 bases lay between the germline ends.

The chain links TRBV20-1 to TRBJ1-6, with D possibly TRBD1 on 6 matching bases. V lost 0 bases, J lost 8 bases, and 20 bases lay in between. The CDR3 sequence is 17 residues long. The germline CDR1 and CDR2 sequences are DFQATT and SNEGSKA (reference sequence). CDR3 region: CSARDLGMGAAYSPLHF. The CDR3 nucleotides read TGCAGTGCTAGAGATTTGGGTATGGGGGCCGCCTATTCACCCCTCCACTTT.

This clonotype was seen many times. This chain links TRBV20-1 with TRBJ1-5; 7 nucleotides agree with TRBD1. The V gene's germline CDR1 is DFQATT and CDR2 SNEGSKA (reference sequence). This CDR3 contains 14 residues. V gave up 5 bases and J gave up 0 bases; unmatched junction bases: 4. The CDR3 sequence is CSARDSFSNQPQHF. The CDR3 coding sequence is TGCAGTGCTCGGGACAGTTTTAGCAATCAGCCCCAGCATTTT.

This clonotype was observed at least ten times. This chain's CDR3 is CASSLPPLWKPQQGKGNTIYF. For the CDR3, the DNA is TGTGCCAGCAGTTTACCGCCCCTTTGGAAACCTCAACAGGGAAAGGGGAACACCATATATTTT. V and J are TRBV12-3 or TRBV12-4 and TRBJ1-3, with D perhaps TRBD1 (6 bases). The CDR3 length is 21 residues. The V and J ends lost 2 bases and 7 bases respectively, with 33 bases between them.

The table lists this clonotype with many counts. A read error may account for a junction end that differs from germline. V usage is TRBV5-1 and J usage is TRBJ1-1, with D hard to call. Germline V gives CDR1 SGHRS, CDR2 YFSETQ. This CDR3 has 14 residues. As DNA, the CDR3 is TGTGCCAGCAGTTTAGCTGGACGAAACACTGAAGCTTTCTTT. Its translation is CASSLAGRNTEAFF.

This clonotype was detected ten times or more. This chain links TRBV4-2 with TRBJ2-1; D could derive from TRBD1 or TRBD2 (5 bases each). V was pared by 0 bases and J by 5 bases, with 14 bases between. This CDR3 spans 16 amino acids. The germline V gene has CDR1 LGHNA and CDR2 YNFKEQ. The CDR3 DNA sequence: TGTGCCAGCAGCCAAGATGAAATCGGGACCGACAATGAGCAGTTCTTC. It codes for CASSQDEIGTDNEQFF.

This clonotype was seen more than once but under ten times. The rearrangement joins TRBV5-1 to TRBJ2-1; D uncertain. Germline CDR1 reads SGHRS; CDR2 reads YFSETQ. V was trimmed by 0 bases and J by 0 bases, leaving 16 bases between them. The CDR3 consists of 18 residues. The CDR3 is CASSLGRLRGSSYNEQFF. The CDR3 region has the DNA TGCGCCAGCAGCTTGGGCCGCTTGCGCGGAAGCTCCTACAATGAGCAGTTCTTC.

The chain recombines TRBV7-2 with TRBJ2-1; 7 bases agree with TRBD2. V gave up 5 bases and J gave up 9 bases; unmatched junction bases: 7. The CDR3 is 13 residues long. Germline CDR1 and CDR2: SGHTA and FQGNSA. CDR3 amino acids: CASSQGGGSEQFF. The CDR3 nucleotides are TGTGCCAGCAGCCAAGGTGGCGGGAGTGAGCAGTTCTTC.

This clonotype occurred many times. V and J are TRBV12-3 or TRBV12-4 and TRBJ2-1; 8 bases fit TRBD1. This CDR3 is built from 18 residues. Unmatched junction bases numbered 15, after V lost 8 bases and J lost 0 bases. This chain's CDR3 is CASLSGTGIPPSYNEQFF. CDR3 sequence (DNA): TGTGCCAGCTTGTCCGGGACAGGTATCCCCCCCTCCTACAATGAGCAGTTCTTC.